A selection of T cell receptor beta chains follows, all from one sample in a study of blood T cell repertoires in COVID-19. TCRdb keeps only in-frame clones here, not all; method: immunoSEQ multiplex PCR. Among 160,000 or so clones, about 80% were seen once, and the ten largest hold roughly 19%. Sample: peripheral blood. These receptors were obtained from a woman aged 80 or over with acute or convalescent COVID-19. Both conserved end residues are part of each CDR3. D genes are given only for firm matches. Expanded clones are given a class, and other clones once, few, many or no size at all.

clone_size,j_call,d_call,v_call,cdr3_nt,cdr3_aa
.,TRBJ2-7,.,TRBV7-2,TGTGCCAGCAGCTTATCTTTAGACTCCTACGAGCAGTACTTC,CASSLSLDSYEQYF
.,TRBJ2-1,TRBD2,TRBV7-9,TGTGCCAGCAGCGCCGGGGGAGCGGGGGGGCCCTACAATGAGCAGTTCTTC,CASSAGGAGGPYNEQFF
.,TRBJ1-1,.,TRBV7-9,TGTGCCAGCAGGTCCACACAGAACACTGAAGCTTTCTTT,CASRSTQNTEAFF
.,TRBJ1-1,.,TRBV29-1,TGCAGCGGCCTGGAGAGGGCGGGTGAAGCTTTCTTT,CSGLERAGEAFF
.,TRBJ2-1,.,TRBV2,TGTGCCAGCATAAGGGGTACCTACAATGAGCAGTTCTTC,CASIRGTYNEQFF
.,TRBJ1-4,.,TRBV4-1,TGCGCCAGCAGCCTGGGGGCGTCGGGCGAAAAACTGTTTTTT,CASSLGASGEKLFF
.,TRBJ2-2,TRBD2,TRBV7-6,TGTGCCAGCAGCCCCCTAGCGGGACACACCGGGGAGCTGTTTTTT,CASSPLAGHTGELFF
.,TRBJ2-3,TRBD2,TRBV4-2,TGTGCCAGCAGCCAATCCGGACTAGCGGGGGGGGGAGATACGCAGTATTTT,CASSQSGLAGGGDTQYF
.,TRBJ1-1,.,TRBV3-1/TRBV3-2,TGTGCCAGCAGCCAGACGACAGGAGCTTTCGCTGAAGCTTTCTTT,CASSQTTGAFAEAFF
few,TRBJ1-2,.,TRBV6-2/TRBV6-3,TGTGCCAGCAGCCTGACAGTAACCTATGGCTACACCTTC,CASSLTVTYGYTF
once,TRBJ2-5,TRBD1,TRBV10-3,TGTGCCATCAGATCCGGGACAGGGCAAGAGACCCAGTACTTC,CAIRSGTGQETQYF
.,TRBJ1-4,.,TRBV18,TGTGCCAGCTCACCATCGGTTGAACCAAATGAAAAACTGTTTTTT,CASSPSVEPNEKLFF
.,TRBJ1-4,TRBD1,TRBV4-3,TGCGCCAGCAGCCAGTCGGACGGGACAGGTGAAAAACTGTTTTTT,CASSQSDGTGEKLFF
.,TRBJ2-3,TRBD2,TRBV7-6,TGTGCCAGCAGCTTAGAGAGCGCGGGGGGGCAAGATACGCAGTATTTT,CASSLESAGGQDTQYF
.,TRBJ2-1,TRBD1,TRBV19,TGTGCCAGTAGTTTAACAGGGGGTCCCTACAATGAGCAGTTCTTC,CASSLTGGPYNEQFF
.,TRBJ1-3,.,TRBV7-9,TGTGCCAGCAGCCCGGGGACAACTGGAAACACCATATATTTT,CASSPGTTGNTIYF
once,TRBJ2-1,TRBD2,TRBV23-1,TGCGCCAGCAGTCCGGGACTAGCGGGAGGAAAGGATGAGCAGTTCTTC,CASSPGLAGGKDEQFF
once,TRBJ2-7,TRBD2,TRBV11-2,TGTGCCAGCAGCTTATATAGCGGGAGGGTGGCCTACGGGCAGTACTTC,CASSLYSGRVAYGQYF
.,TRBJ2-2,.,TRBV27,TGTGCCAGCAGTTTATTGGGGGCAGGGACCGGGGAGCTGTTTTTT,CASSLLGAGTGELFF
.,TRBJ2-7,.,TRBV6-5,TGTGCCAGCAGCCTCAGCCCGGGACAAATCTACGAGCAGTACTTC,CASSLSPGQIYEQYF
.,TRBJ2-2,TRBD1,TRBV7-9,TGTGCCAGCAGCCTTACCAGCCGGGACAGACCGAACACCGGGGAGCTGTTTTTT,CASSLTSRDRPNTGELFF
.,TRBJ1-2,.,TRBV19,TGTGCCAGTAGTATGACGTTCCAGCAAACCAGGTCCTCTACTGGCTACACCTTC,CASSMTFQQTRSSTGYTF
few,TRBJ2-7,TRBD2,TRBV5-4,TGTGCCACCGCCCCCCCGGGGGGGCTATACGAGCAGTACTTC,CATAPPGGLYEQYF
.,TRBJ2-5,.,TRBV6-5,TGTGCCAGCAGTTATAGCCTGCTCCAAGAGACCCAGTACTTC,CASSYSLLQETQYF
many,TRBJ1-6,.,TRBV14,TGTGCCAGCAGCCCGGGTTTGGCTAATTCACCCCTCCACTTT,CASSPGLANSPLHF
few,TRBJ1-2,.,TRBV7-2,TGTGCCAGCAGCTCTCAGTCCCCGGGTGGCTACACCTTC,CASSSQSPGGYTF
.,TRBJ1-5,TRBD1,TRBV2,TGTGCCAGCAGCCTCGGACAGGGGAACGGGCAGCCCCAGCATTTT,CASSLGQGNGQPQHF
.,TRBJ1-3,.,TRBV25-1,TGTGCCAGCCATTCCTCTGGAAACACCATATATTTT,CASHSSGNTIYF
once,TRBJ1-1,.,TRBV5-1,TGCGCCAGCAGCTTGGTTGGGGCCCGGAACACTGAAGCTTTCTTT,CASSLVGARNTEAFF
.,TRBJ2-1,.,TRBV29-1,TGCAGCGTTGATTCGTTAGACTCCTACAATGAGCAGTTCTTC,CSVDSLDSYNEQFF
once,TRBJ2-5,.,TRBV5-1,TGCGCCAGCAGCTTGGTGGGCAAGGGGGTCGAGACCCAGTACTTC,CASSLVGKGVETQYF
.,TRBJ1-2,.,TRBV3-1/TRBV3-2,TGTGCCAGCAGGCCCCAGACAGACGTCTATGGCTACACCTTC,CASRPQTDVYGYTF
.,TRBJ2-5,TRBD2,TRBV19,TGTGCCAGCCAGGGACTAGCTCAGGAGACCCAGTACTTC,CASQGLAQETQYF
.,TRBJ2-3,TRBD1,TRBV5-5,TGTGCCAGCAGCTGGACAGGGTCTAGGACAGATACGCAGTATTTT,CASSWTGSRTDTQYF
many,TRBJ1-2,.,TRBV12-3/TRBV12-4,TGTGCCAGCAGTTTAACAGGATCCTATGGCTACACCTTC,CASSLTGSYGYTF
once,TRBJ2-3,TRBD2,TRBV30,TGTGCCTGGAGTCTGAGCGGGACCACAGATACGCAGTATTTT,CAWSLSGTTDTQYF
.,TRBJ2-7,.,TRBV3-1/TRBV3-2,TGTGCCAGCAGCCAAGGGTCGCTAGTAATCTACGAGCAGTACTTC,CASSQGSLVIYEQYF
.,TRBJ2-5,.,TRBV7-9,TGTGCCAGCAGCTTAGCCCACACGAGACTAGAAGTAAAAGAGACCCAGTACTTC,CASSLAHTRLEVKETQYF
.,TRBJ2-5,TRBD1,TRBV7-2,TGTGCCAGCAGCTTGGGACAGTGGGGCCTAGAGACCCAGTACTTC,CASSLGQWGLETQYF
.,TRBJ1-3,.,TRBV4-1,TGCGCCAGCAGCCAAGATCGGTCTGAATCCTCTGGAAACACCATATATTTT,CASSQDRSESSGNTIYF
once,TRBJ2-3,TRBD2,TRBV5-6,TGTGCCAGCAGCGGGGTCCTAGCGGGCCGCACAGATACGCAGTATTTT,CASSGVLAGRTDTQYF
.,TRBJ1-2,TRBD1,TRBV4-2,TGTGCCAGCAGCCGTGGGACAGGGGATGGGTATGGCTACACCTTC,CASSRGTGDGYGYTF
.,TRBJ2-1,.,TRBV21-1,TGTGCCAGCAGCAAAGTAGGGACATGCTCCTACAATGAGCAGTTCTTC,CASSKVGTCSYNEQFF
.,TRBJ2-2,.,TRBV5-1,TGCGCCAGCAACGTGCCTACCGACGGGGAGCTGTTTTTT,CASNVPTDGELFF
few,TRBJ1-6,TRBD1,TRBV7-2,TGTGCCAGCAGCCTAACGACAGGGCATTCTAATTCACCCCTCCACTTT,CASSLTTGHSNSPLHF
medium-sized,TRBJ1-5,.,TRBV28,TGTGCCAGCAGTCTCGCGCCCCGCAATCAGCCCCAGCATTTT,CASSLAPRNQPQHF
once,TRBJ1-5,.,TRBV19,TGTGCCAGTATAAGCCGACAACCCAATCAGCCCCAGCATTTT,CASISRQPNQPQHF
.,TRBJ2-7,.,TRBV7-6,TGTGCCAGCAGCCAGTCGACAGTCTACGAGCAGTACTTC,CASSQSTVYEQYF
.,TRBJ2-1,.,TRBV14,TGTGCCAGCAGCCCCCGGCGGTACAATGAGCAGTTCTTC,CASSPRRYNEQFF
once,TRBJ2-2,.,TRBV12-3/TRBV12-4,TGTGCCAGCAGTTTCCGGGGGATCGGGGAGCTGTTTTTT,CASSFRGIGELFF
few,TRBJ2-7,.,TRBV4-1,TGCGCCAGCAGCCAGGGATTACAGGGCTACGAGCAGTACTTC,CASSQGLQGYEQYF
.,TRBJ2-7,TRBD1,TRBV5-1,TGCGCCAGCAAACCCGGGACAGCCTCCTCCTACGAGCAGTACTTC,CASKPGTASSYEQYF
.,TRBJ1-2,TRBD1,TRBV5-1,TGCGCCAGCAGCCGAGGGGACAGGCCGGGAGGCTACACCTTC,CASSRGDRPGGYTF
.,TRBJ1-1,.,TRBV28,TGTGCCAGCACTGTTGCGGGGGGAGGAGTCACTGAAGCTTTCTTT,CASTVAGGGVTEAFF